One and the same sample provided the 28 T cell receptor beta chains below, sequenced in a study of vaccination effects on CD4 cells after COVID-19. Researchers isolated CD4+ T cells once about eleven days of culture had elapsed. Vaccination of participants consisted of two doses of either the BNT162b2 or mRNA-1273 vaccine. Repertoires were generated with immunoSEQ multiplex PCR, while TCRdb's copy carries only in-frame clones and drops some. Of tens of thousands of clones detected, about 63% appear once; the ten largest clones hold approximately 7.7%. These receptors' targets are unknown. The sequenced sample was CD4+ T cells from PBMCs cultured without peptide, obtained after COVID-19 vaccination. The receptor source for this set is a human donor who received a COVID-19 vaccine.

The V and J genes are TRBV19 and TRBJ2-7, with 8 bases that match TRBD1. Germline V lookup: CDR1 LNHDA, CDR2 SQIVND (reference sequence). The CDR3 runs 13 residues. The J segment lost 2 bases and the V segment lost 6 bases, leaving 3 bases of the junction unmatched. The CDR3 DNA follows: TGTGCCAGTAGAACACAGGGGGCCTACGAGCAGTACTTC. Encoded protein: CASRTQGAYEQYF.

This clone was picked up a small number of times. The chain recombines TRBV4-1 with TRBJ1-1; 8 bases align to TRBD1. V lost 4 bases to trimming and J lost 3 bases; unmatched junction nucleotides: 7. The CDR3 runs 15 residues. Germline CDR1 reads MGHRA; CDR2 reads YSYEKL. CDR3 sequence (DNA): TGCGCCAGCAGCCCGCGGACAGGGCTTGACACTGAAGCTTTCTTT. It specifies CASSPRTGLDTEAFF.

This chain joins TRBV6-5 and TRBJ1-2, with 7 bases that match TRBD1. J was trimmed by 5 bases and V by 1 base; bases with no gene match: 7. The germline V gene has CDR1 MNHEY and CDR2 SVGAGI. The CDR3 spans 15 residues. CDR3 region: CASSYLGGGGYGYTF. The CDR3 nucleotides are TGTGCCAGCAGTTACTTAGGAGGGGGCGGGTATGGCTACACCTTC.

The V call is TRBV11-2, the J call TRBJ2-3; D remains ambiguous. Germline CDR1 is SGHAT and CDR2 is FQNNGV. V was clipped by 3 bases and J by 0 bases, with 13 bases between them. The CDR3 consists of 16 residues. Written as DNA, the CDR3 is TGTGCCAGCAGCTTTGGTATCTCTTCTAGCACAGATACGCAGTATTTT. Protein product: CASSFGISSSTDTQYF. The full variable domain, completed using reference TRBV11-2 and TRBJ2-3, is EAGVAQSPRYKIIEKRQSVAFWCNPISGHATLYWYQQILGQGPKLLIQFQNNGVVDDSQLPKDRFSAERLKGVDSTLKIQPAKLEDSAVYLCASSFGISSSTDTQYFGPGTRLTVL.

This sequence joins TRBV6-4 and TRBJ2-2; weak D call: TRBD2 (5 bases). V lost 3 bases to trimming and J lost 5 bases, with 7 bases between them. CDR1 and CDR2 (germline): MRHNA, SNTAGT. CDR3 length equals 13 residues. DNA for the CDR3: TGTGCCAGCAGTGAGGTAGCGACCGGGGAGCTGTTTTTT. As protein: CASSEVATGELFF.

This chain uses TRBV4-1 with TRBJ2-7; 9 positions match TRBD2. The CDR3 loop spans 18 amino acids. V lost 2 bases and J lost 4; bases outside the gene matches: 15. The germline gives CDR1 MGHRA, CDR2 YSYEKL. CDR3 in DNA: TGCGCCAGCAGCCAAAGTTTGGGTAGCGGGAGTCGAGGGTACGAGCAGTACTTC. It codes for CASSQSLGSGSRGYEQYF.

The J gene is TRBJ2-3, the V gene TRBV25-1, with D hard to call. Trimming stripped 3 bases from V and 8 bases from J, with 3 bases between. Germline loops: CDR1 MGHDK, CDR2 SYGVNS. This CDR3 region has 10 residues. CDR3 region: CASSEITQYF. The DNA of the CDR3 is TGTGCCAGCAGTGAGATTACGCAGTATTTT.

This clone has only one observation. The CDR3 reads CASSLAGRGGYTF. The CDR3 nucleotides are TGCGCCAGCAGCTTGGCCGGGAGGGGTGGCTACACCTTC. The chain carries TRBV5-1 and TRBJ1-2, with a tentative D call TRBD1 (5 bases). The CDR3 runs 13 residues. Germline V gene lookup returns CDR1 SGHRS and CDR2 YFSETQ. Trimming pared 0 bases from V and 7 bases from J, leaving 10 bases between.

The J gene is TRBJ1-4, the V gene TRBV5-4, with D unresolved. V gave up 0 bases and J gave up 2 bases, with 2 bases separating them. CDR1 and CDR2 from the germline V gene are SGHNT and YYREEE (reference sequence). This CDR3 has 13 amino acids. The CDR3 here is CASSLGTNEKLFF. The CDR3 nucleotides are TGTGCCAGCAGCTTGGGGACTAATGAAAAACTGTTTTTT.

Only a few counts were recorded for this clone. The chain uses TRBV6-6 and TRBJ1-3; no clear D gene. This CDR3 has 14 residues. Germline V gene data show CDR1 as MNHNY and CDR2 as SVGAGI (reference sequence). Trimming cost V 0 bases and J 7 bases, with 10 bases left between them. The CDR3, as DNA: TGTGCCAGCAGTTACTCGGGAGGCGATAACACCATATATTTT. It encodes CASSYSGGDNTIYF.

This rearrangement joins TRBV4-1 to TRBJ1-5, with 9 bases that match TRBD1. The CDR3 loop spans 17 amino acids. Germline trimming cut 0 bases from V and 4 bases from J; bases unmatched to any gene: 7. The germline CDR1 and CDR2 sequences are MGHRA and YSYEKL. The CDR3 nucleotides are TGCGCCAGCAGCCAAGATGGGCCGGGACAGGGTAATCAGCCCCAGCATTTT. Translated: CASSQDGPGQGNQPQHF.

V gene TRBV4-1 combines with J gene TRBJ2-2; 12 bases match TRBD1. This CDR3 is 14 amino acids long. J was trimmed by 8 bases and V by 4 bases; bases with no gene match: 2. Germline CDR1 and CDR2: MGHRA and YSYEKL. CDR3 loop: CASSRDRGLGELFF. The CDR3 DNA sequence: TGCGCCAGCAGCCGGGACAGGGGGCTTGGGGAGCTGTTTTTT.

This clone was seen a few times. The chain is built from TRBV10-1 and TRBJ1-1; 7 positions agree with TRBD1. The CDR3 length is 11 residues. Germline V gives CDR1 WNHNN, CDR2 SYGVQD (reference sequence). The trim removed 6 bases at V and 6 bases at J, leaving 1 base unmatched. In nucleotides, the CDR3 is TGCGCCAGCAGAGGGACAGCTGAAGCTTTCTTT. Amino acids: CASRGTAEAFF.

The J gene is TRBJ2-3, the V gene TRBV19, with TRBD1 identical over 9 bases. The germline V gene encodes CDR1 LNHDA and CDR2 SQIVND (reference sequence). J lost 0 bases, V lost 4 bases, and 2 bases had no gene match. The CDR3 length is 15 residues. The CDR3 sequence: CASSTGQGSTDTQYF. CDR3 nucleotides: TGTGCCAGTAGTACGGGACAGGGAAGCACAGATACGCAGTATTTT.

This clone occurred a few times. V is TRBV7-9 and J is TRBJ2-2, with D unclear. CDR3 length equals 13 residues. V lost 3 bases to trimming and J lost 6 bases, with 8 bases between them. The V gene's germline CDR1 is SEHNR and CDR2 FQNEAQ (reference sequence). CDR3 region: CASSFSTSGELFF. The CDR3 DNA follows: TGTGCCAGCAGCTTTAGTACGTCCGGGGAGCTGTTTTTT.

The chain links TRBV10-2 to TRBJ2-3; TRBD2 might be the D (6 bases). This CDR3 is 13 amino acids long. V gave up 5 bases and J gave up 4 bases, with 10 bases separating them. Germline CDR1 WSHSY, CDR2 SAAADI. As DNA, the CDR3 is TGCGCCAGCAGTCCAAGACTAGCAGATACGCAGTATTTT. It translates to CASSPRLADTQYF.

A few counts support this clone. The V gene is TRBV5-1, the J gene TRBJ2-1; D gene unclear. This CDR3 has 15 amino acids. Germline assignment: CDR1 SGHRS and CDR2 YFSETQ. V gave up 4 bases and J gave up 4 bases, with 15 bases separating them. CDR3 loop: CASSRPTERYNEQFF. The CDR3 DNA is TGCGCCAGCAGCCGGCCTACCGAGAGATACAATGAGCAGTTCTTC.

This rearrangement joins TRBV5-1 to TRBJ2-5; no clear D gene. The germline gives CDR1 SGHRS, CDR2 YFSETQ. Between the trimmed V and J ends, which lost 5 bases and 2 bases, there was a span of 10 bases. The CDR3 extends over 13 amino acids. The CDR3 region is CASSLQVQETQYF. The CDR3 DNA is TGCGCCAGCAGTCTCCAGGTACAAGAGACCCAGTACTTC.

This sequence joins TRBV3-1 (or the pseudogene TRBV3-2) and TRBJ2-3; D gene uncertain. Trimming stripped 1 base from V and 7 bases from J, with 21 bases between. This CDR3 contains 17 residues. CDR1 is LGHDT and CDR2 is YNNKEL in the germline V gene (reference sequence). The DNA for the CDR3 is TGTGCCAGCAGCCAAGGAGTCGCGAGTGGGATGCGATATACGCAGTATTTT. Amino acids: CASSQGVASGMRYTQYF.

The genes are TRBV21-1 and TRBJ2-5; the table's TRBD2 call for D was not verified on the DNA. TRBV21-1 is a recognized pseudogene. CDR3 size: 17 residues. CDR3 sequence: CASRFLAGGWGQETQYF. The CDR3 DNA follows: TGTGCCAGCAGATTCCTAGCGGGCGGGTGGGGACAAGAGACCCAGTACTTC.

This chain connects TRBV11-2 to TRBJ2-2; no firm D call. Trimming cost V 5 bases and J 3 bases, with 4 bases left between them. There are 12 residues in the CDR3. From germline, CDR1 is SGHAT and CDR2 FQNNGV. The CDR3 nucleotides are TGTGCCAGCAGCCCAGACACCGGGGAGCTGTTTTTT. It is translated as CASSPDTGELFF.

V usage is TRBV19 and J usage is TRBJ2-6; a possible D gene is TRBD2 (6 bases). This CDR3 comprises 16 residues. Trimming removed 8 bases from V and 2 bases from J, with 16 bases in between. The germline V gene encodes CDR1 LNHDA and CDR2 SQIVND (reference sequence). The CDR3 sequence is CASGPSGFTGANVLTF. The CDR3 DNA sequence: TGTGCCAGTGGCCCCAGCGGGTTCACTGGGGCCAACGTCCTGACTTTC. The whole variable domain, remainder taken from reference TRBV19 and TRBJ2-6, is DGGITQSPKYLFRKEGQNVTLSCEQNLNHDAMYWYRQDPGQGLRLIYYSQIVNDFQKGDIAEGYSVSREKKESFPLTVTSAQKNPTAFYLCASGPSGFTGANVLTFGAGSRLTVL.

J is TRBJ1-5 and V is TRBV6-5; the D is unclear. The V gene lost 5 bases and the J gene lost 3 bases, with 11 bases spanning the gap. The CDR3 extends over 14 amino acids. In germline, CDR1 is MNHEY, CDR2 SVGAGI. The DNA for the CDR3 is TGTGCCAGCAGTCTTCGGGCCGACAATCAGCCCCAGCATTTT. It encodes CASSLRADNQPQHF.

The chain is built from TRBV5-1 and TRBJ2-3; D ambiguous. Germline V gene data show CDR1 as SGHRS and CDR2 as YFSETQ. The CDR3 consists of 15 residues. The V and J ends lost 4 bases and 2 bases respectively, with 14 bases between them. The CDR3 DNA follows: TGCGCCAGCAGCCCTTCGGCCCTCCACACAGATACGCAGTATTTT. Protein: CASSPSALHTDTQYF. The complete variable domain, with remaining parts taken from reference TRBV5-1 and TRBJ2-3, reads KAGVTQTPRYLIKTRGQQVTLSCSPISGHRSVSWYQQTPGQGLQFLFEYFSETQRNKGNFPGRFSGRQFSNSRSEMNVSTLELGDSALYLCASSPSALHTDTQYFGPGTRLTVL.

The rearrangement links TRBV10-3 to TRBJ2-7; tentative D call: TRBD2 (6 bases). Germline assignment: CDR1 ENHRY and CDR2 SYGVKD. V shed 10 bases and J shed 0 bases, with 13 bases lying between them. The CDR3 sequence is 13 residues long. The CDR3 sequence is CATGDPSSYEQYF. The CDR3, as DNA: TGTGCCACGGGGGACCCGAGCTCCTACGAGCAGTACTTC.

The rearrangement uses TRBV19 and TRBJ2-1, with 7 nucleotides matching TRBD1. The V gene's germline CDR1 is LNHDA and CDR2 SQIVND (reference sequence). The CDR3 loop spans 14 amino acids. The junction had 6 bases not matched to a gene; V was cut back by 7 bases and J by 3 bases. The CDR3 bases are TGTGCCAGTACCTCGGACAGGTTCTACAATGAGCAGTTCTTC. As protein: CASTSDRFYNEQFF.

The chain joins TRBV29-1 to TRBJ2-3; D ambiguous. This CDR3 has 11 residues. Germline loops: CDR1 SQVTM, CDR2 ANQGSEA. V was cut by 3 bases and J by 4 bases, with 5 bases left in between. The CDR3 sequence is CSVDFADTQYF. The DNA for the CDR3 is TGCAGCGTTGATTTCGCAGATACGCAGTATTTT.

This rearrangement joins TRBV15 to TRBJ1-2, with 8 bases matching TRBD1. Germline V lookup: CDR1 LNHNV, CDR2 YYDKDF (reference sequence). This CDR3 comprises 13 residues. V lost 5 bases and J lost 8; bases outside the gene matches: 7. The CDR3 sequence: CATSSGQGGGYTF. The CDR3, as DNA: TGTGCCACCAGCTCCGGACAGGGCGGAGGCTACACCTTC.